Listed below are T cell receptor beta chains from one sample, sequenced in a study of blood T cell repertoires in COVID-19. Profiled with immunoSEQ multiplex PCR; TCRdb holds only in-frame clones, not every one. This table holds some 200,000 clones, 70% to 90% found once. Source material: peripheral blood. These receptor sequences come from a man in his forties with active or convalescent COVID-19. CDR3s leave out the opening cysteine and the closing phenylalanine or tryptophan. The D gene is left open where the match is weak. Not every row has a clone size; where given, it reads once, few, many or a size class.

j_gene	v_gene	abundance	d_gene	CDR3aa
TRBJ1-2	TRBV3-1/TRBV3-2	.	TRBD1	ASSQELYRGRNGYT
TRBJ2-5	TRBV4-3	.	TRBD1	ASSQGQAETQY
TRBJ1-1	TRBV6-5	.	.	ASSYSIGGVTEAF
TRBJ1-1	TRBV5-1	.	TRBD1	ASSMTGAMNTEAF
TRBJ1-1	TRBV7-8	.	.	ASSLVGGMNTEAF
TRBJ2-7	TRBV2	.	TRBD1	ASRAGTGSYEQY
TRBJ2-7	TRBV18	.	.	ASSPLAGIPYEQY
TRBJ2-7	TRBV19	few	TRBD2	ASSIRGVPSYEQY
TRBJ1-5	TRBV24-1	.	.	ATREGSQPQH
TRBJ2-4	TRBV3-1/TRBV3-2	.	TRBD2	ASSLHGGGAKNIQY
TRBJ2-5	TRBV5-1	.	.	ASSDTQETQY
TRBJ2-2	TRBV9	.	.	ASSVYPRQTSNTGELF
TRBJ2-5	TRBV5-1	few	TRBD1	ASSPTGDTRETQY
TRBJ2-1	TRBV3-1/TRBV3-2	.	TRBD2	ASSRSGSNEQF
TRBJ1-6	TRBV2	.	.	ASSDPNSPLH
TRBJ1-3	TRBV28	.	.	ASSWRGLGNTIY
TRBJ1-4	TRBV7-9	few	TRBD1	ASSPTGAANEKLF
TRBJ1-1	TRBV24-1	.	TRBD1	ATRGTANTEAF
TRBJ2-1	TRBV14	.	.	ASSQEAEFYNEQF
TRBJ1-2	TRBV20-1	few	TRBD1	SASDRVNYGYT
TRBJ1-3	TRBV9	.	TRBD1	ASSLSLGTAVSGNTIY
TRBJ1-2	TRBV18	.	.	ASSPGADYGYT
TRBJ1-1	TRBV5-1	.	.	ASSLDRDTEAF
TRBJ1-1	TRBV28	once	TRBD1	ASSHRQGARMNTEAF
TRBJ2-7	TRBV18	.	TRBD1	ASSPQAGQGTYEQY
TRBJ2-7	TRBV7-2	.	TRBD2	ASSLTLAGAVQY
TRBJ1-2	TRBV19	.	TRBD1	ASSLRGEGYT
TRBJ1-3	TRBV29-1	.	.	SVEPGEGNTIY
TRBJ1-1	TRBV7-9	.	.	ASSGDRSVNTEAF
TRBJ2-1	TRBV24-1	.	TRBD2	ATSDHEASGSNEQF
TRBJ1-6	TRBV6-5	.	.	ASSYRTGRANSPLH